These 29 T cell receptor beta chains were all obtained from the same sample, sequenced in a study of T cells in Graves' hyperthyroidism and ophthalmopathy. It was RNA transcripts that yielded the amplified TCR beta CDR3 regions. A first-round RT-PCR of the TCR CDR3 used the HTBI primer set. Via MiXCR, TCRdb re-called the multiplex PCR reads, giving one row per CDR3 protein. Of around 420,000 distinct CDR3 sequences listed, 12% to 15% are singletons. Sequencing input: blood. These receptors originate from a woman in her late teens or twenties with Graves' hyperthyroidism.

This clonotype was observed at least ten times. The chain couples TRBV28 to TRBJ1-2; 9 bases fit TRBD1. This CDR3 is built from 15 residues. Germline trimming cut 8 bases from V and 8 bases from J; bases unmatched to any gene: 15. The germline V gene has CDR1 MDHEN and CDR2 SYDVKM. DNA for the CDR3: TGTGCCAGCTGGCCCTCGGGACAGGGAAATAACGGCTACACCTTC. The encoded protein is CASWPSGQGNNGYTF.

This clonotype was found many times. The V call is TRBV5-1, the J call TRBJ2-2; 10 bases are shared with TRBD2. Unmatched junction bases numbered 8, after V lost 1 base and J lost 2 bases. The CDR3 runs to 18 residues. Germline values: CDR1 SGHRS, CDR2 YFSETQ. CDR3 nucleotides: TGCGCCAGCAGCTTGATATCACTAGCGGGATCCAACACCGGGGAGCTGTTTTTT. Translated: CASSLISLAGSNTGELFF. Full variable domain (outside the CDR3, taken from reference TRBV5-1 and TRBJ2-2): KAGVTQTPRYLIKTRGQQVTLSCSPISGHRSVSWYQQTPGQGLQFLFEYFSETQRNKGNFPGRFSGRQFSNSRSEMNVSTLELGDSALYLCASSLISLAGSNTGELFFGEGSRLTVL.

This clonotype was seen a few times. The J gene is TRBJ1-3, the V gene TRBV30; D is possibly TRBD1 (6 bases). The germline CDR1 and CDR2 sequences are GTSNPN and SVGIG (reference sequence). This CDR3 is 15 amino acids long. V shed 2 bases and J shed 1 base, with 12 bases lying between them. CDR3 residues: CAWSLLQGSGNTIYF. The CDR3 nucleotides read TGTGCCTGGAGTCTCCTACAGGGTTCTGGAAACACCATATATTTT. The whole variable domain, remainder taken from reference TRBV30 and TRBJ1-3, is SQTIHQWPATLVQPVGSPLSLECTVEGTSNPNLYWYRQAAGRGLQLLFYSVGIGQISSEVPQNLSASRPQDRQFILSSKKLLLSDSGFYLCAWSLLQGSGNTIYFGEGSWLTVV.

This clonotype was counted ten times or more. This chain links TRBV5-5 with TRBJ2-7; 10 bases agree with TRBD1. V was clipped by 4 bases and J by 2 bases; unmatched bases: 6. CDR3 length: 15 amino acids. Germline CDR1 is SGHKS and CDR2 is YYEKEE (reference sequence). The CDR3 is CASSLMGQGTYEQYF. The CDR3 nucleotides read TGTGCCAGCAGCCTCATGGGACAGGGGACCTACGAGCAGTACTTC.

This clonotype was recorded many times. This chain uses TRBV20-1 with TRBJ2-2, with D possibly TRBD2 on 5 matching bases. Between the trimmed V and J ends, which lost 3 bases and 6 bases, there was a span of 11 bases. Germline CDR1 and CDR2: DFQATT and SNEGSKA (reference sequence). The CDR3 runs 13 residues. The CDR3 loop reads CSARVGVSGELFF. The CDR3 nucleotides read TGCAGTGCTAGGGTGGGAGTGTCCGGGGAGCTGTTTTTT.

This clonotype was observed at least ten times. This chain links TRBV11-3 with TRBJ1-1, with D unclear. Germline V gives CDR1 SGHNT, CDR2 YENEEA. V was clipped by 0 bases and J by 10 bases, with 12 bases between them. CDR3 length: 13 residues. The CDR3 spells CASSLDPRSGAFF. The DNA for the CDR3 is TGTGCCAGCAGCTTAGACCCCCGAAGCGGAGCTTTCTTT. Together with reference TRBV11-3 and TRBJ1-1, the CDR3 gives the full variable domain: EAGVVQSPRYKIIEKKQPVAFWCNPISGHNTLYWYLQNLGQGPELLIRYENEEAVDDSQLPKDRFSAERLKGVDSTLKIQPAELGDSAVYLCASSLDPRSGAFFGQGTRLTVV.

This clonotype was detected only a few times. In DNA form, the CDR3 reads TGTGCCAGCAGTTTATCCCCTAGCGGGAGGGAGCTGTTTTTT. It is translated as CASSLSPSGRELFF. The chain uses TRBV27 and TRBJ2-2, with 9 bases fitting TRBD2. Trimming removed 0 bases from V and 9 bases from J; junction bases left unmatched: 2. The germline gives CDR1 MNHEY, CDR2 SMNVEV (reference sequence). This CDR3 contains 14 residues.

This clonotype has a handful of counts. This may be a read error: a much more frequent sequence differs by one nucleotide. The chain joins TRBV11-2 to TRBJ2-1; D is undetermined. Per the germline V gene, CDR1 is SGHAT and CDR2 is FQNNGV. Trimming stripped 3 bases from V and 12 bases from J, with 9 bases between. The CDR3 spans 11 residues. The CDR3 is CASSLAHVQFF. The DNA of the CDR3 is TGTGCCAGCAGCTTGGCCCATGTGCAGTTCTTC.

This clonotype occurred a few times. The chain uses TRBV9 and TRBJ1-1; a possible D gene is TRBD1 (6 bases). V dropped 2 bases and J dropped 0 bases, with 17 bases sitting between them. Germline V gives CDR1 SGDLS, CDR2 YYNGEE. The CDR3 runs to 17 residues. For the CDR3, the DNA is TGTGCCAGCAGCGTCAATACAGGGAGCGCCCTGAACACTGAAGCTTTCTTT. Translated: CASSVNTGSALNTEAFF.

Ten or more counts support this clonotype. V and J are TRBV29-1 and TRBJ1-1; D gene ambiguous. This CDR3 has 16 residues. The V end lost 7 bases, the J end lost 0 bases, and 21 bases lay between the germline ends. Germline V gives CDR1 SQVTM, CDR2 ANQGSEA. The CDR3 loop reads CSAQTLQTGMNTEAFF. The CDR3 DNA sequence: TGCAGCGCCCAAACCCTACAGACCGGGATGAACACTGAAGCTTTCTTT.

The table lists this clonotype with a few counts. V usage is TRBV25-1 and J usage is TRBJ2-2; 10 bases fit TRBD2. This CDR3 region has 15 residues. V lost 3 bases to trimming and J lost 4 bases; unmatched junction nucleotides: 2. Per germline, CDR1 MGHDK and CDR2 SYGVNS. The CDR3 region has the DNA TGTGCCAGCAGTGAGCTAGCGGGAGTCACCGGGGAGCTGTTTTTT. Residues: CASSELAGVTGELFF.

The chain recombines TRBV10-2 with TRBJ2-1; 13 positions match TRBD2. The V gene end was trimmed by 2 bases and the J gene end by 5 bases; junction bases not matched to a gene: 3. The CDR3 covers 16 residues. Germline V gene lookup returns CDR1 WSHSY and CDR2 SAAADI. CDR3 sequence (DNA): TGCGCCAGCAGTGAGAAGGGGACTAGCGGGGACAATGAGCAGTTCTTC. This encodes CASSEKGTSGDNEQFF.

This clonotype was observed a few times. The rearrangement links TRBV19 to TRBJ1-1, with D perhaps matching TRBD1 (5 bases). V gave up 3 bases and J gave up 5 bases, with 16 bases separating them. The CDR3 spans 15 residues. The germline gives CDR1 LNHDA, CDR2 SQIVND (reference sequence). CDR3 residues: CASSILGGMWTEAFF. CDR3 coding DNA: TGTGCCAGTAGTATTTTGGGGGGTATGTGGACTGAAGCTTTCTTT.

The rearrangement links TRBV20-1 to TRBJ1-1; the D is unclear. V dropped 1 base and J dropped 8 bases, with 14 bases sitting between them. In germline, CDR1 is DFQATT, CDR2 SNEGSKA (reference sequence). The CDR3 has 13 amino acids. CDR3 loop: CSARVVGQREAFF. In DNA, the CDR3 is TGCAGTGCTAGAGTCGTAGGGCAGCGCGAAGCTTTCTTT.

This clonotype was observed many times. V gene TRBV25-1 combines with J gene TRBJ2-1, with TRBD2 matching over 12 bases. V dropped 5 bases and J dropped 5; count of bases not matched to a gene: 7. Germline V gene lookup returns CDR1 MGHDK and CDR2 SYGVNS. The CDR3 is made up of 16 amino acids. The CDR3 here is CASSITSGRPHNEQFF. CDR3 nucleotides: TGTGCCAGCAGTATAACTAGCGGGAGGCCGCACAATGAGCAGTTCTTC.

This chain connects TRBV7-9 to TRBJ1-2, with D perhaps matching TRBD1 (5 bases). V lost 2 bases, J lost 0 bases, and 19 bases lay in between. Germline V gene sequence: CDR1 SEHNR, CDR2 FQNEAQ (reference sequence). The CDR3 loop spans 18 amino acids. CDR3 residues: CASSLYGTRQPTNYGYTF. CDR3 coding DNA: TGTGCCAGCAGCTTATATGGAACTAGACAGCCCACTAACTATGGCTACACCTTC.

This clonotype was recorded at least ten times. The J gene is TRBJ2-5, the V gene TRBV7-2; 7 bases map to TRBD2. The CDR3 is made up of 16 amino acids. CDR1 is SGHTA and CDR2 is FQGNSA in the germline V gene. Trimming removed 0 bases from V and 2 bases from J; junction bases left unmatched: 6. The CDR3 is CASSLAGGIGQETQYF. The CDR3 DNA follows: TGTGCCAGCAGCTTAGCGGGAGGGATCGGACAAGAGACCCAGTACTTC.

In this sample, this clonotype turned up a few times. The chain links TRBV18 to TRBJ1-1; possibly TRBD1 for D (5 bases). The germline gives CDR1 KGHSH, CDR2 LQKENI. There are 17 residues in the CDR3. V lost 2 bases, J lost 1 base, and 17 bases lay in between. The CDR3 protein is CASSPEGRGVWNTEAFF. Here the CDR3 DNA reads TGTGCCAGCTCACCAGAGGGGAGAGGGGTGTGGAACACTGAAGCTTTCTTT.

At least ten counts were recorded for this clonotype. V and J are TRBV9 and TRBJ2-1; perhaps TRBD2 as D (6 bases). V was trimmed by 0 bases and J by 1 base, leaving 11 bases between them. Germline V CDR1 and CDR2: SGDLS, YYNGEE. The length of the CDR3 is 16 residues. The CDR3 loop reads CASSVVGTGSYNEQFF. In DNA form, the CDR3 reads TGTGCCAGCAGCGTAGTCGGGACTGGTTCCTACAATGAGCAGTTCTTC.

Ten or more counts support this clonotype. The rearrangement links TRBV18 to TRBJ2-7; 8 nucleotides align to TRBD2. Germline-derived CDR1 and CDR2 are KGHSH and LQKENI. The CDR3 runs 14 residues. V lost 2 bases and J lost 1; bases outside the gene matches: 1. DNA of the CDR3: TGTGCCAGCTCACCAGCTAGCGGGTCCTACGAGCAGTACTTC. Encoded protein: CASSPASGSYEQYF. The complete variable domain, with remaining parts taken from reference TRBV18 and TRBJ2-7, reads NAGVMQNPRHLVRRRGQEARLRCSPMKGHSHVYWYRQLPEEGLKFMVYLQKENIIDESGMPKERFSAEFPKEGPSILRIQQVVRGDSAAYFCASSPASGSYEQYFGPGTRLTVT.

At least ten counts were recorded for this clonotype. This sequence joins TRBV29-1 and TRBJ1-1, with no clear D. The CDR3 sequence is 13 residues long. Germline V gene data show CDR1 as SQVTM and CDR2 as ANQGSEA. V dropped 1 base and J dropped 0 bases, with 6 bases sitting between them. The CDR3 loop is CSVEGRVNTEAFF. CDR3 DNA sequence: TGCAGCGTTGAAGGGCGGGTGAACACTGAAGCTTTCTTT. Based on the CDR3 plus reference TRBV29-1 and TRBJ1-1, the full variable domain is SAVISQKPSRDICQRGTSLTIQCQVDSQVTMMFWYRQQPGQSLTLIATANQGSEATYESGFVIDKFPISRPNLTFSTLTVSNMSPEDSSIYLCSVEGRVNTEAFFGQGTRLTVV.

This clonotype occurred a few times. The DNA of the CDR3 is TGTGCCAGCAGCCCGGGGACAGGGGGCGGTGAGCAGTACTTC. Residues: CASSPGTGGGEQYF. J is TRBJ2-7 and V is TRBV3-1; 12 bases are a match to TRBD1. The CDR3 consists of 14 residues. Germline lookup yields CDR1 LGHDT and CDR2 YNNKEL (reference sequence). V gave up 4 bases and J gave up 7 bases; unmatched junction bases: 5.

The chain is built from TRBV20-1 and TRBJ1-4; 10 bases are shared with TRBD1. The CDR3 is 13 residues long. Trimming removed 4 bases from V and 6 bases from J; junction bases left unmatched: 2. Germline V gene sequence: CDR1 DFQATT, CDR2 SNEGSKA (reference sequence). In nucleotides, the CDR3 is TGCAGTGCTACCGGGACAGGGGATGAAAAACTGTTTTTT. It codes for CSATGTGDEKLFF.

This clonotype was counted at least ten times. CDR3 sequence: CASSLGRGDGYTF. CDR3 DNA: TGCGCCAGCAGCTTGGGTAGGGGAGACGGCTACACCTTC. The V and J genes are TRBV5-1 and TRBJ1-2, with D possibly matching TRBD1 (5 bases). CDR1 is SGHRS and CDR2 is YFSETQ in the germline V gene. Trimming cost V 0 bases and J 8 bases, with 11 bases left between them. This CDR3 is 13 amino acids long.

This clonotype was seen at least ten times. The genes are TRBV3-1 and TRBJ1-1, with D uncertain. This CDR3 comprises 14 residues. Germline V gives CDR1 LGHDT, CDR2 YNNKEL (reference sequence). Trimming shortened V by 4 bases and J by 3 bases, and 12 bases separated the two germline ends. CDR3 coding DNA: TGTGCCAGCAGCCTAGGCAACCCATACACTGAAGCTTTCTTT. Translated: CASSLGNPYTEAFF.

A note on this clonotype: A read error is possible here, since a much larger clone lies one base away. The rearrangement links TRBV5-1 to TRBJ1-1; a weak D match, TRBD1 (5 bases). V was trimmed by 4 bases and J by 0 bases, leaving 13 bases between them. This CDR3 is 15 amino acids long. The germline gives CDR1 SGHRS, CDR2 YFSETQ. The CDR3 DNA sequence: TGCGCCAGCAGCGCCGGGGCAGGGATGAACACTGAAGCTTTCTTT. It encodes CASSAGAGMNTEAFF.

This clonotype was counted at least ten times. The chain employs TRBV6-1 and TRBJ1-2, with D unclear. The CDR3 is made up of 14 amino acids. V lost 8 bases and J lost 8, with 21 bases in between. The germline V gene encodes CDR1 MNHNS and CDR2 SASEGT. CDR3 bases: TGTGCCAGCCCGGCCAACGGCCCCGAGACGGGCTACACCTTC. Translated, it gives CASPANGPETGYTF.

The chain employs TRBV7-9 and TRBJ2-1, with 10 bases matching TRBD2. The V segment lost 0 bases and the J segment 8 bases; nucleotides outside the gene matches: 10. The CDR3 has 17 residues. The germline V gene has CDR1 SEHNR and CDR2 FQNEAQ (reference sequence). CDR3: CASSLANGLAGEHEQFF. In nucleotides, the CDR3 is TGTGCCAGCAGCTTAGCGAATGGTCTAGCGGGAGAACATGAGCAGTTCTTC. Variable domain in full (rest from reference TRBV7-9 and TRBJ2-1): DTGVSQNPRHKITKRGQNVTFRCDPISEHNRLYWYRQTLGQGPEFLTYFQNEAQLEKSRLLSDRFSAERPKGSFSTLEIQRTEQGDSAMYLCASSLANGLAGEHEQFFGPGTRLTVL.

This clonotype was found many times. V usage is TRBV7-9 and J usage is TRBJ2-7; D perhaps matches TRBD2 (7 bases). Germline CDR1 SEHNR, CDR2 FQNEAQ (reference sequence). V dropped 6 bases and J dropped 5 bases, with 20 bases sitting between them. The CDR3 has 15 amino acids. In DNA, the CDR3 is TGTGCCAGCAGTAAACTGGGGGGGCGAACGGACGAGCAGTACTTC. This encodes CASSKLGGRTDEQYF.